This TCR beta chain was sequenced for a study of blood T cells in healthy people across ages. Using a J-beta primer mix together with a sample-barcoded 5' primer, a second PCR was run for about 6 to 12 cycles. Each CDR3 protein gets one entry after TCRdb re-called the 5' RACE reads with MiXCR. The data contain hundreds of thousands of distinct CDR3 sequences, 52% of them seen just once; the ten biggest clones take up roughly 13%. The CDR3 length is 16 residues. V lost 5 bases to trimming and J lost 6 bases, with 22 bases between them. From germline, CDR1 is SEHNR and CDR2 FQNEAQ (reference sequence). On this clonotype: The target antigen is unknown.

Study-level points and caveats: Getting older went along with TCR beta diversity per million T cells dropping roughly linearly. Lack of knowledge of donor CMV status possibly confounded expanded clonotype changes. The study could not conclusively compare naive and antigen-experienced cells, given its unsorted PBMCs.

The source material was blood. This clonotype originated in an elderly woman in good health. The chain recombines TRBV7-9 with TRBJ1-1; maybe TRBD1 (6 bases). CDR3 coding DNA: TGTGCCAGCAGCCGAGACGGGGGGGCGACCAAGGCTGAAGCTTTCTTT. This sequence encodes CASSRDGGATKAEAFF. The entire variable domain, with the rest obtained from reference TRBV7-9 and TRBJ1-1, is as follows: DTGVSQNPRHKITKRGQNVTFRCDPISEHNRLYWYRQTLGQGPEFLTYFQNEAQLEKSRLLSDRFSAERPKGSFSTLEIQRTEQGDSAMYLCASSRDGGATKAEAFFGQGTRLTVV.